This T cell receptor (beta chain) stems from a study of radiation and T cells in renal cell carcinoma. Generated by immunoSEQ multiplex PCR, the TCRdb table keeps only in-frame clones and is missing some. The sample contains about 160,000 clones, 88% of which appear only once. Findings of the study overall: In blood, top tumor clones expanded by 2 weeks, shrinking by 4. Baseline intratumoral clonotype presence is unknown without pretreatment biopsies.

With regard to this clone: The antigen is not known.

The CDR3 spans 17 residues. Unmatched junction bases numbered 13, after V lost 5 bases and J lost 1 base. CDR1 is SGHTA, CDR2 FQGNSA, per germline. Time point in this sample: baseline pretreatment blood. Sample treatment: 15 Gy SBRT to primary tumor, nephrectomy 4 weeks later. After SBRT, blood was collected at 2 and 4 weeks, plus baseline. The sequences come from blood, collected from a patient whose treatment included radiotherapy and nephrectomy. The clonotype comes from a woman between 65 and 79 years old with renal cell carcinoma. The rearrangement uses TRBV7-2 and TRBJ1-1; 7 nucleotides agree with TRBD1. DNA for the CDR3: TGTGCCAGCAGCCGAGGGGGACAGTCAAAGACGAACACTGAAGCTTTCTTT. This gives the protein CASSRGGQSKTNTEAFF. The variable domain in full, completed from reference TRBV7-2 and TRBJ1-1, reads GAGVSQSPSNKVTEKGKDVELRCDPISGHTALYWYRQSLGQGLEFLIYFQGNSAPDKSGLPSDRFSAERTGGSVSTLTIQRTQQEDSAVYLCASSRGGQSKTNTEAFFGQGTRLTVV.